The text below deals with one TCR beta chain. Its cognate antigen is unknown. Libraries were prepared by immunoSEQ multiplex PCR; TCRdb keeps only in-frame clonotypes and omits some of them. The sample has 40,000 to 55,000 clones, around 78% seen once; the top ten hold roughly 4.8%. The data stem from a study of a mutant IDH1 vaccine in newly diagnosed glioma. Study overall: Vaccinations were initiated 4-6 weeks following radiotherapy alone, or were given together with temozolomide cycles.

With 4 bases removed from V and 4 bases from J, the gap between germline ends came to 16 bases. This CDR3 region has 14 residues. CDR1 and CDR2 from the germline V gene are GTSNPN and SVGIG (reference sequence). This sample's time point: week 5, during vaccination. Vaccination used 300 ug of mutant IDH1 20-mer peptide per dose, with topical imiquimod. The donors' diagnosis was new WHO grade 3 or 4 astrocytoma that was IDH1-mutant and ATRX-lost. The rearrangement joins TRBV30 to TRBJ2-5; D is undetermined. Sequencing was performed on PBMCs, taken from a glioma patient whose treatment included an IDH1 peptide vaccine. This clonotype originated in a man in his fifties or sixties with glioma. CDR3 amino acids: CAWTYSARRETQYF. In DNA, the CDR3 is TGTGCCTGGACTTACTCCGCCCGGCGAGAGACCCAGTACTTC.